This T cell receptor beta chain was sequenced during a study of blood T cell repertoires in COVID-19. Background on the study: Acute and convalescent COVID-19 specimens originated in the United States, Italy and Spain. The analysed material was cDNA or gDNA that came from T cells, B-cell-depleted T cells, or PBMCs.

Germline CDR1 SGHTA, CDR2 FQGNSA. This CDR3 is 14 amino acids long. V was clipped by 5 bases and J by 6 bases; unmatched bases: 7. Original methodology: Nucleated cell counts were estimated from reference gene primer amplification. The assay was immunoSEQ multiplex PCR, and TCRdb's table has in-frame clones only and misses some. V, J and clone size reflect that table, while D and trimming were determined from the DNA. This table holds around 240,000 clones, around 83% found once. The clonotype originates from a woman aged 45 to 65 with acute or convalescent COVID-19. The sequenced material came from peripheral blood. V and J are TRBV7-2 and TRBJ2-4, with 7 bases aligning to TRBD1. CDR3 residues: CASSADRDPNIQYF. CDR3 nucleotide sequence: TGTGCCAGCAGCGCCGACAGGGATCCAAACATTCAGTACTTC.